This TCR beta chain is from a study of T cell changes during pregnancy in multiple sclerosis. Per germline, CDR1 GTSNPN and CDR2 SVGIG (reference sequence). This CDR3 has 16 amino acids. The V and J ends lost 0 bases and 2 bases respectively, with 14 bases between them. Clones were read by immunoSEQ multiplex PCR, and TCRdb kept only the in-frame ones, dropping some. The table records roughly 100,000 clones, under 95% of them present only once. The sequence derives from a female donor with multiple sclerosis, enrolled in a pregnancy study. The starting material was peripheral blood, obtained before pregnancy. The J gene is TRBJ2-1, the V gene TRBV30; a possible D gene is TRBD2 (6 bases). CDR3 protein: CAWSVRGAQAYNEQFF. The CDR3 DNA reads as TGTGCCTGGAGTGTACGCGGGGCCCAGGCCTACAATGAGCAGTTCTTC.